Detailed here is one T cell receptor beta chain. Its antigen is currently unknown. The data are from a study of cytomegalovirus exposure and HLA in healthy donors. Study-wide results and limits: TCR beta V- and J-gene trimming was later associated with a missense DCLRE1C variant. Clonal expansion was found to be greater in HLA-associated TCR beta chains than in equally common others in a later analysis.

Trimming took off 0 bases at V and 13 bases at J, with 13 bases between the two ends. Germline V gives CDR1 LNHNV, CDR2 YYDKDF (reference sequence). The CDR3 covers 14 residues. Primers included in the PCR were 60 Vbeta and 13 Jbeta primers. Produced via immunoSEQ multiplex PCR; TCRdb's table is partial and in-frame only. The sample has 100,000 to 150,000 clones, around 71% seen once. This sequence was found in an older woman in good health and CMV-seropositive. The sequenced sample consisted of PBMCs. The J gene is TRBJ1-6, the V gene TRBV15; D unclear. Written as DNA, the CDR3 is TGTGCCACCAGCAGAGATCCCCAGGCGCCCCCCCTCCACTTT. This encodes CATSRDPQAPPLHF.